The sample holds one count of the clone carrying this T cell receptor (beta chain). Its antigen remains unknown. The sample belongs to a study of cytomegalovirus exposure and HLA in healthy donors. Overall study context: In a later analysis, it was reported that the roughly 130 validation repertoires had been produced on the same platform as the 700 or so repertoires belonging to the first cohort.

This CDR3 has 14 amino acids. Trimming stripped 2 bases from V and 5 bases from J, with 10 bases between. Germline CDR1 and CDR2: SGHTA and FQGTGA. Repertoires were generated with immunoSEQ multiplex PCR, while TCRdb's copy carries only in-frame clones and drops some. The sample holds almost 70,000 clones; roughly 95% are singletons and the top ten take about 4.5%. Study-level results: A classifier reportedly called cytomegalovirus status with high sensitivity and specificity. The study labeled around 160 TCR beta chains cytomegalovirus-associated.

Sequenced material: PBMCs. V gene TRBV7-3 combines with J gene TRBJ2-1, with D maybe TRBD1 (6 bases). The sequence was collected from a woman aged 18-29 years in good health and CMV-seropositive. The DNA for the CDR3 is TGTGCCAGCAGCTTAGATGGGACACACAATGAGCAGTTCTTC. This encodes CASSLDGTHNEQFF.